One sample yielded the 17 T cell receptor beta chains listed below, sequenced in a study of OX40 agonist ivuxolimab in advanced cancers. The assay was immunoSEQ multiplex PCR, and TCRdb's table has in-frame clones only and misses some. The table shows about 38,000 clones, with 65% to 80% occurring only once. The material was CD4+ or CD8+ T cells sorted from blood, obtained in a trial of the OX40 agonist ivuxolimab. The receptor source for this set is an adult with an advanced solid tumor such as melanoma, head and neck, liver or kidney cancer.

CDR3 coding DNA: TGTGCCAGCAGCCTTAGCGGGAGAGGCAACAATGAGCAGTTCTTC. This translates into CASSLSGRGNNEQFF. The chain joins TRBV2 to TRBJ2-1, with TRBD2 matching 9 bases. Trimming removed 6 bases from V and 5 bases from J; junction bases left unmatched: 8. Germline CDR1 and CDR2: SNHLY and FYNNEI. The CDR3 loop spans 15 amino acids. The variable domain in full, with the rest retrieved from reference TRBV2 and TRBJ2-1, is EPEVTQTPSHQVTQMGQEVILRCVPISNHLYFYWYRQILGQKVEFLVSFYNNEISEKSEIFDDQFSVERPDGSNFTLKIRSTKLEDSAMYFCASSLSGRGNNEQFFGPGTRLTVL.

This chain links TRBV4-1 with TRBJ2-7; 14 bases align to TRBD2. Trimming at V came to 4 bases and at J to 5 bases, leaving 7 bases not matched to a gene. Germline V gives CDR1 MGHRA, CDR2 YSYEKL. The CDR3 is 16 residues long. The CDR3 region is CASSLRTSGRIDEQYF. For the CDR3, the DNA is TGCGCCAGCAGCCTTAGGACTAGCGGGAGGATAGACGAGCAGTACTTC.

The rearrangement joins TRBV30 to TRBJ1-3, with D hard to call. CDR3 size: 14 residues. Trimming took 0 bases from V and 7 from J, leaving 13 bases between them. Germline V lookup: CDR1 GTSNPN, CDR2 SVGIG (reference sequence). CDR3 sequence: CAWSVLGPTNTIYF. CDR3 in DNA: TGTGCCTGGAGTGTACTGGGTCCGACCAACACCATATATTTT.

This clone was detected only once. This chain links TRBV6-5 with TRBJ2-7, with D unresolved. V lost 4 bases to trimming and J lost 3 bases, with 13 bases between them. Germline CDR1 and CDR2: MNHEY and SVGAGI. The CDR3 is 14 amino acids. The CDR3 loop is CASSSPWRSYEQYF. In nucleotides, the CDR3 is TGTGCCAGCAGTTCACCGTGGCGGAGCTACGAGCAGTACTTC.

The rearrangement uses TRBV28 and TRBJ1-1; D ambiguous. Germline V gives CDR1 MDHEN, CDR2 SYDVKM. There are 13 residues in the CDR3. Deletions cut 5 bases from V and 5 bases from J, with 12 bases between. CDR3 bases: TGTGCCAGCAGTACCCCAATGGATACTGAAGCTTTCTTT. It translates to CASSTPMDTEAFF.

This chain connects TRBV5-1 to TRBJ2-3, with a possible D match to TRBD2 (6 bases). The CDR3 is made up of 16 amino acids. The V and J ends lost 4 bases and 0 bases respectively, with 15 bases between them. Germline V gene sequence: CDR1 SGHRS, CDR2 YFSETQ. The CDR3 DNA is TGCGCCAGCAGCCCCTTTTCCGGGACTAGCACAGATACGCAGTATTTT. Protein product: CASSPFSGTSTDTQYF.

The genes are TRBV10-3 and TRBJ1-2; 9 bases agree with TRBD1. With 3 bases clipped from V and 1 base from J, the junction kept 3 bases outside the gene matches. The CDR3 runs to 15 residues. Germline CDR1 reads ENHRY; CDR2 reads SYGVKD. CDR3 loop: CAISDPGQGNYGYTF. In nucleotides, the CDR3 is TGTGCCATCAGTGATCCGGGACAGGGTAACTATGGCTACACCTTC.

The DNA of the CDR3 is TGTGCCAGCAGTTTCACTCTCGACAGGCCTGGCTACGAGCAGTACTTC. Translating it yields CASSFTLDRPGYEQYF. The rearrangement links TRBV27 to TRBJ2-7; D possibly corresponds to TRBD1 (6 bases). Germline lookup yields CDR1 MNHEY and CDR2 SMNVEV (reference sequence). CDR3 size: 16 residues. The V gene lost 3 bases and the J gene lost 3 bases, with 18 bases spanning the gap.

In its sample, this clone was seen a few times. The J gene is TRBJ2-7, the V gene TRBV7-9, with D uncertain. This CDR3 spans 13 amino acids. Germline V gene lookup returns CDR1 SEHNR and CDR2 FQNEAQ (reference sequence). V shed 2 bases and J shed 1 base, with 6 bases lying between them. CDR3 amino acids: CASSLLVSYEQYF. The CDR3 DNA reads as TGTGCCAGCAGCTTACTGGTATCCTACGAGCAGTACTTC.

The chain uses TRBV2 and TRBJ1-1, with D maybe TRBD1 (6 bases). The V end lost 9 bases, the J end lost 0 bases, and 11 bases lay between the germline ends. From germline, CDR1 is SNHLY and CDR2 FYNNEI. This CDR3 is built from 13 residues. The CDR3 spells CASLGQMNTEAFF. The CDR3 bases are TGTGCCAGTCTCGGACAGATGAACACTGAAGCTTTCTTT.

The table lists this clone with a count of one. The chain has TRBV4-3 and TRBJ2-4; D uncertain. Germline V gives CDR1 LGHNA, CDR2 YSLEER. The CDR3 runs 19 residues. The germline V and J ends were trimmed by 3 bases and 0 bases, with 21 bases remaining between them. CDR3 DNA: TGCGCCAGCAGCCACCCCGCCAAGCAGGCAAGCCTAGCCAAAAACATTCAGTACTTC. It codes for CASSHPAKQASLAKNIQYF.

V usage is TRBV7-2 and J usage is TRBJ2-5, with 9 bases matching TRBD1. The V segment lost 4 bases and the J segment 7 bases; nucleotides outside the gene matches: 13. Germline lookup yields CDR1 SGHTA and CDR2 FQGNSA. The CDR3 covers 16 residues. DNA for the CDR3: TGTGCCAGCAGCTCACCGGGACAGGGTGCCGGGGGGACCCAGTACTTC. It codes for CASSSPGQGAGGTQYF.

The chain uses TRBV27 and TRBJ2-3; 8 bases are a match to TRBD2. This CDR3 is 16 amino acids long. The germline gives CDR1 MNHEY, CDR2 SMNVEV (reference sequence). V shed 3 bases and J 0 bases; nucleotides not matched to a gene: 5. As DNA, the CDR3 is TGTGCCAGCAGTTTTCGCAGCGGGAGTAGCACAGATACGCAGTATTTT. Encoded protein: CASSFRSGSSTDTQYF.

This chain uses TRBV4-3 with TRBJ1-1, with TRBD1 identical over 7 bases. The germline CDR1 and CDR2 sequences are LGHNA and YSLEER. After removal of 4 bases from V and 5 bases from J, the junction contained 10 bases not matched to a gene. This CDR3 contains 15 residues. The CDR3 bases are TGCGCCAGCAGCCTCGGCGACAGGGTGGGGACTGAAGCTTTCTTT. Its translation: CASSLGDRVGTEAFF.

The chain has TRBV7-2 and TRBJ1-5, with a weak D call TRBD1 (6 bases). CDR3 length: 15 amino acids. V lost 1 base, J lost 6 bases, and 13 bases lay in between. CDR1 is SGHTA and CDR2 is FQGNSA in the germline V gene. CDR3 sequence reads: CASSLGGGWGQPQHF. CDR3 bases: TGTGCCAGCAGCTTAGGGGGGGGCTGGGGTCAGCCCCAGCATTTT.

This clone was counted a few times. The chain recombines TRBV7-2 with TRBJ2-1, with 10 positions matching TRBD2. Germline-derived CDR1 and CDR2 are SGHTA and FQGNSA. The CDR3 has 14 amino acids. J was trimmed by 6 bases and V by 5 bases; bases with no gene match: 4. The CDR3 DNA follows: TGTGCCAGCAGCGTCGGACTAGCGGCCAATGAGCAGTTCTTC. Protein: CASSVGLAANEQFF.

The rearrangement uses TRBV5-1 and TRBJ2-2; D may be TRBD2 (5 bases). V lost 4 bases to trimming and J lost 5 bases, with 9 bases between them. Germline V gives CDR1 SGHRS, CDR2 YFSETQ. The CDR3 is made up of 13 amino acids. Here the CDR3 DNA reads TGCGCCAGCAGCCCGAGGGAGACCGGGGAGCTGTTTTTT. Translation gives CASSPRETGELFF.